This T cell receptor beta chain derives from a study of T cells in Graves' hyperthyroidism and ophthalmopathy (dated by TCRdb to between 2018 and 2020). Turning to the overall study: Peripheral blood samples were taken at the time of initial diagnosis, prior to any treatment. To identify TCR V-J signatures that set the groups apart, the researchers used a discovery cohort of about a hundred patients, made up of 43 with Graves' ophthalmopathy and about 60 with stable Graves' hyperthyroidism. Prospective prediction of ophthalmopathy was tested in an independent validation cohort consisting of roughly 19 hyperthyroidism patients and 15 to 17 patients who later progressed to ophthalmopathy. The 90 to 100 discovery patients were randomly divided into training and test sets at a 7:3 ratio. In addition, the study compared T-cell repertoires in thyroid tissue and in blood from about 6 Graves' hyperthyroidism patients. Following sampling, methimazole starting at 30 mg daily was given to hyperthyroidism patients, and high-dose intravenous methylprednisolone was given to ophthalmopathy patients. The paper reports TCR Vbeta CDR3 sequencing of some 140 peripheral blood samples: 40 to 45 ophthalmopathy, 70 to 85 hyperthyroidism and roughly 17 progressor patients. Summary of the overall study and its limitations: Sample size was not statistically predetermined, and investigators were not blinded to group allocation. Blood samples also contained most of the expanded thyroid clonotypes (frequency above 0.001), which suggests that blood repertoires may reflect thyroid immune responses. Ophthalmopathy was separated from stable hyperthyroidism by a 13 V-J signature model, with over 85% sensitivity and around 81% specificity obtained in cross-validation and 80%/75% obtained in testing. In validation, the model predicted progression to ophthalmopathy a median of about 5.9 months before onset, with over 60% sensitivity and more than 72% specificity.

In the ophthalmopathy patients, disease was moderately to severely active, with a Clinical Activity Score of 3 or more, a NOSPECS grade of 4 or more, and a duration of less than 3 months. Patients with uncontrolled infections, other autoimmune diseases, pregnancy or lactation were excluded. Diagnoses were based on clinical symptoms, serum thyroxine and TRAb, thyroid ultrasound and orbital computed tomography. PBMCs were separated from 8 to 10 ml of fresh peripheral blood using Ficoll-Paque density gradient centrifugation. Total RNA was extracted with Trizol reagent, and quality was checked on an Agilent 2100 Bioanalyzer. The TCR beta CDR3 regions were amplified from RNA transcripts. The TCR CDR3 was subjected to a first round of RT-PCR using the HTBI primer set and the Qiagen OneStep RT-PCR kit. Libraries were constructed in a second round of multiplex PCR, after which size selection and purification were performed. Libraries were sequenced paired-end with 100 bp reads on an Illumina HiSeq2000. The study's own analysis went as follows. SOAPnuke was used to process the raw data, with reads discarded if the reads contained adapters or uncalled bases, had a mean Phred below 15, or lacked an exact constant-primer or identifier match. High-quality paired reads were merged using COPE v1.2.5, and each unique nucleotide sequence was defined as a clonotype. MiTCR v1.1 was used to align the clonotypes against IMGT TRBV, TRBD and TRBJ reference segments. Only V-J combinations with frequency above 0.0001, covering about 99% of repertoires, were analysed. The TCS score was defined as the ratio of F50 (clonal expansion) to E x V (chaos), calculated using BLOSUM62-based TCRdist between CDR3 peptides within each V-J. Welch's t-statistics and random forest reduced around 520 V-J features to 13, which were used in a naive Bayes classifier (R e1071). In TCRdb, the public reads were trimmed at Q25 with fastp and aligned with MiXCR, with productive beta chains retained. Each entry is one CDR3 protein sequence, shown with its most common DNA and genes. The V and J calls and clone size come from TCRdb's table, not from the authors' own analysis. Present in this sample are around 620,000 distinct CDR3 sequences, more than 13% of which were seen just once. More than 6% of the sample goes to the ten largest clones.

At least ten counts were recorded for this clonotype. Its cognate antigen has yet to be identified. Within one base of it there is no much larger clone, and no base qualities were kept. Ends trimmed: V by 5 bases, J by 5 bases; bases unmatched to a gene: 4. Its CDR3 holds 14 amino acids, cysteine through phenylalanine. The kept DNA is CDR3 alone, 42 bases in frame from the first base. The V gene is TRBV12-3 or TRBV12-4 and the J gene is TRBJ2-7; a stretch of 12 junction bases matches TRBD2. The sequenced material came from blood. The TCR was taken from a young woman with Graves' ophthalmopathy. The CDR3: CASSLRLAGDEQYF. The DNA sequence is TGTGCCAGCAGTCTACGACTAGCGGGAGACGAGCAGTACTTC.